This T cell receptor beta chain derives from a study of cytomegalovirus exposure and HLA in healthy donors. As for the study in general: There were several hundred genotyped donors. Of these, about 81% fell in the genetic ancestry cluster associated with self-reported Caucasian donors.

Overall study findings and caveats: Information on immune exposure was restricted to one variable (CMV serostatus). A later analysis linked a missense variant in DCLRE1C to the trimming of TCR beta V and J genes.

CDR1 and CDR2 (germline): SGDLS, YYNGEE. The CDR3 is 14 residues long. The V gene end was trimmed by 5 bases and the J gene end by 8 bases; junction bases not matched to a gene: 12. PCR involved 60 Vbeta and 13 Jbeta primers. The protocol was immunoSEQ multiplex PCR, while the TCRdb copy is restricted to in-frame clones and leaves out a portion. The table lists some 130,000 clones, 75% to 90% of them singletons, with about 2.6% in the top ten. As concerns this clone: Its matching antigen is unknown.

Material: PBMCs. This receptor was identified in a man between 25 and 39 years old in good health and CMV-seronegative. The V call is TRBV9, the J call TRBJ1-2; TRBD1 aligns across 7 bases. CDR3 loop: CASSIGGGPSGYTF. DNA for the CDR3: TGTGCCAGCAGTATCGGAGGGGGCCCGAGCGGCTACACCTTC.